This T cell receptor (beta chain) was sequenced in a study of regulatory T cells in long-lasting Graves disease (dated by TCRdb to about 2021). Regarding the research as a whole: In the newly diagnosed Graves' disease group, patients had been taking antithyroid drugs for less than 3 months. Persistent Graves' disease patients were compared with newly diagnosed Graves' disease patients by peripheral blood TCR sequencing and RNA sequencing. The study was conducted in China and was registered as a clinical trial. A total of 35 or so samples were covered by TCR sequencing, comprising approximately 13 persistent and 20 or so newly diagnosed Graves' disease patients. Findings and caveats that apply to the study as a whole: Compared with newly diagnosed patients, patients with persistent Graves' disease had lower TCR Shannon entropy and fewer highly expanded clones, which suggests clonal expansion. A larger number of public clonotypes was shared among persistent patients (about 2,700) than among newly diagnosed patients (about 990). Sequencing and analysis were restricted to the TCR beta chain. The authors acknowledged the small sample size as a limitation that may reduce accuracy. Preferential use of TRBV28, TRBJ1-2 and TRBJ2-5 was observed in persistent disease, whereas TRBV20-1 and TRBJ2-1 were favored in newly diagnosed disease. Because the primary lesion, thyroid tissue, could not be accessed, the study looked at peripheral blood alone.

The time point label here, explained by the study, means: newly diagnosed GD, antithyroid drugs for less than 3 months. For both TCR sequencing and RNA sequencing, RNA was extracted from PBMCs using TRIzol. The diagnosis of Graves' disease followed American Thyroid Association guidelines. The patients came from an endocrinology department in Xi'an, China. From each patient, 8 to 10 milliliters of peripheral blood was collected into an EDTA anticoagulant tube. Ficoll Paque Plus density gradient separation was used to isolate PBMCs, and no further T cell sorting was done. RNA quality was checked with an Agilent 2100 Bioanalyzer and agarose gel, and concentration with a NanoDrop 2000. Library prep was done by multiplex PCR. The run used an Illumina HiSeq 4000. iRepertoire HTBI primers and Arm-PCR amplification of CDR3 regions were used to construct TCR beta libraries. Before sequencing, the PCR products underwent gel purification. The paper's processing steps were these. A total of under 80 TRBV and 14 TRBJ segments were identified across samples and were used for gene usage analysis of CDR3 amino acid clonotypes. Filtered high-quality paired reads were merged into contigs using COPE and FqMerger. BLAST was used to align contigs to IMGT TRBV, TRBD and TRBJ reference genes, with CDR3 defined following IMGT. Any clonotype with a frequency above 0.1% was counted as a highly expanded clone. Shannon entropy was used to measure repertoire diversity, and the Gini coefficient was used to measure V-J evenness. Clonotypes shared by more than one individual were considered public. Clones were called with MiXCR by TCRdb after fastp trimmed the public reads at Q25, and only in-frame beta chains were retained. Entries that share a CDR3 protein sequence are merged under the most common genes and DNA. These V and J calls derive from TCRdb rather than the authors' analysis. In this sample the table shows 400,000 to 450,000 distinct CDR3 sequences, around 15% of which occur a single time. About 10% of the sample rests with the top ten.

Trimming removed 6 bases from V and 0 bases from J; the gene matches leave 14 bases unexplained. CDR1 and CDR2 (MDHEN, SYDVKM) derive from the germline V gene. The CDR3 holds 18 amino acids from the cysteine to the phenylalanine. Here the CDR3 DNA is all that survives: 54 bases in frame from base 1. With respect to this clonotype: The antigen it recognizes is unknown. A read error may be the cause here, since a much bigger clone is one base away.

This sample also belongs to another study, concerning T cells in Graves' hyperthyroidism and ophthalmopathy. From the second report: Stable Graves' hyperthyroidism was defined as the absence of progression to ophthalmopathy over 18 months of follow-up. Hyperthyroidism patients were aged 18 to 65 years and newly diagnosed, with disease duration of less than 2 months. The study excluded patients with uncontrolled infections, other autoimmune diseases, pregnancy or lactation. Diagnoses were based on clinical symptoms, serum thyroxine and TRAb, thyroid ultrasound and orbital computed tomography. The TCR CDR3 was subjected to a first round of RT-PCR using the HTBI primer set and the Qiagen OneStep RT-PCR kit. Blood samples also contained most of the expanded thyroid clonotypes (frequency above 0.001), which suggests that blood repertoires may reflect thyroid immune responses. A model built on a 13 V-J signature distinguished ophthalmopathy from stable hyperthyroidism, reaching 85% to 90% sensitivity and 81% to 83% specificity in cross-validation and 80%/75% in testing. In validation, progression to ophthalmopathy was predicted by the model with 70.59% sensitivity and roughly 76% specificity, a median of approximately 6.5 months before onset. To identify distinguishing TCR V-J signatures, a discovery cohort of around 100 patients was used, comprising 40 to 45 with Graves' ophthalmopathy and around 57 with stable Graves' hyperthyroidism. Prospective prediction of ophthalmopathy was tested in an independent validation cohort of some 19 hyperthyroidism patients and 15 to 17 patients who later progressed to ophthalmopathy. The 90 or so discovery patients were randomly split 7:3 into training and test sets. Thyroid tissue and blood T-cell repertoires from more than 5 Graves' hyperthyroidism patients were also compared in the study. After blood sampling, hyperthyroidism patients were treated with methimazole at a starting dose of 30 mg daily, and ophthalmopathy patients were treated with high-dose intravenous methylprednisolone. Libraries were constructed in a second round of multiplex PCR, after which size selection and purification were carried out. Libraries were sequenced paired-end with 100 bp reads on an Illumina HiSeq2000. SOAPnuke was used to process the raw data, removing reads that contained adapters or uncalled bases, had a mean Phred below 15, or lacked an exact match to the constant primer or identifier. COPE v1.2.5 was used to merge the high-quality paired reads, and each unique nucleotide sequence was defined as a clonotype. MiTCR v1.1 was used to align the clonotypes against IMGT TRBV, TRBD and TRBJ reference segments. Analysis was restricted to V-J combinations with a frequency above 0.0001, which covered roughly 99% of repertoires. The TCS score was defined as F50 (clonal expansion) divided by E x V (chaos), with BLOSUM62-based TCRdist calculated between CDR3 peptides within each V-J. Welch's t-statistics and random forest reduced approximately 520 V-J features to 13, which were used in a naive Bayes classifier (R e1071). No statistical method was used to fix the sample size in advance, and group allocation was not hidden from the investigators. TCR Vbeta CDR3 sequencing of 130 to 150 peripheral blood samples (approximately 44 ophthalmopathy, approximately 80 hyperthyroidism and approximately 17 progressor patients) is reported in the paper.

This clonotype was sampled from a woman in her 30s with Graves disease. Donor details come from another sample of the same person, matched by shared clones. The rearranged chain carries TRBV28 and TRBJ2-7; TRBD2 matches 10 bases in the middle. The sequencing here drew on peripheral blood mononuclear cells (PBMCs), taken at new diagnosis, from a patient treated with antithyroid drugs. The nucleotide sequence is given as TGTGCCAGCAGCCCAAGGACTAGCGGAAGTTTGAACTCCTACGAGCAGTACTTC. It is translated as CASSPRTSGSLNSYEQYF. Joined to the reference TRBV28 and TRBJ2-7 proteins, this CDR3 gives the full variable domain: DVKVTQSSRYLVKRTGEKVFLECVQDMDHENMFWYRQDPGLGLRLIYFSYDVKMKEKGDIPEGYSVSREKKERFSLILESASTNQTSMYLCASSPRTSGSLNSYEQYFGPGTRLTVT.